Following are 19 T cell receptor beta chains from one sample sequenced in a study of T cells in Graves' hyperthyroidism and ophthalmopathy. Amplification targeted TCR beta CDR3 regions from RNA transcripts. The HTBI primer set was used in a first-round RT-PCR of the TCR CDR3. One entry per CDR3 protein, called by TCRdb with MiXCR from the multiplex PCR reads. The repertoire holds some 530,000 distinct CDR3 sequences, with around a fifth as singletons. Source material: blood. These receptor sequences come from an older woman with Graves' ophthalmopathy.

In its sample, this clonotype was seen many times. The V and J genes are TRBV5-1 and TRBJ2-3, with a possible D match to TRBD2 (6 bases). Germline CDR1 SGHRS, CDR2 YFSETQ. The CDR3 runs 16 residues. With 2 bases removed from V and 0 bases from J, the gap between germline ends came to 13 bases. The CDR3 here is CASSFNGSPSTDTQYF. DNA for the CDR3: TGCGCCAGCAGCTTTAACGGGAGCCCTAGCACAGATACGCAGTATTTT.

Ten or more counts support this clonotype. The gene calls are TRBV12-3 or TRBV12-4 and TRBJ1-1, with 7 bases lining up with TRBD1. The J segment lost 1 base and the V segment lost 2 bases, leaving 4 bases of the junction unmatched. The CDR3 runs 15 residues. The CDR3 sequence is CASSLQTGRNTEAFF. The CDR3 DNA is TGTGCCAGCAGTTTACAGACAGGGAGGAACACTGAAGCTTTCTTT.

The genes are TRBV5-6 and TRBJ2-1, with TRBD2 as a possible D gene (6 bases). V gave up 8 bases and J gave up 7 bases, with 22 bases separating them. The CDR3 totals 15 residues. The germline V gene has CDR1 SGHDT and CDR2 YYEEEE. The CDR3 loop is CASTLATSRGNEQFF. The CDR3 nucleotides read TGTGCCAGTACCCTTGCAACTAGCCGTGGGAATGAGCAGTTCTTC.

This chain uses TRBV15 with TRBJ1-1; 7 bases are shared with TRBD1. Losses at the gene ends were 5 bases for V and 6 bases for J; bases not matched to a gene: 6. The CDR3 contains 13 residues. Germline assignment: CDR1 LNHNV and CDR2 YYDKDF (reference sequence). The CDR3 here is CATSGTAFSEAFF. CDR3 nucleotide sequence: TGTGCCACCAGCGGGACAGCCTTCTCTGAAGCTTTCTTT.

The table lists this clonotype with a few counts. V gene TRBV5-1 combines with J gene TRBJ1-1, with 12 positions matching TRBD1. Germline CDR1 reads SGHRS; CDR2 reads YFSETQ. The CDR3 is made up of 16 amino acids. Unmatched junction bases numbered 9, after V lost 6 bases and J lost 3 bases. CDR3 region: CASTLTGQGAYTEAFF. CDR3 in DNA: TGCGCCAGCACTCTCACGGGACAGGGGGCCTACACTGAAGCTTTCTTT.

The J gene is TRBJ2-5, the V gene TRBV5-8; no definite D call. Germline V gene sequence: CDR1 SGHTS, CDR2 YDEGEE. The CDR3 is 15 amino acids. V gave up 5 bases and J gave up 5 bases, with 19 bases separating them. The CDR3 coding sequence is TGTGCCAGCAGTTACAACCGGGCCAGTGGGGAGACCCAGTACTTC. This sequence encodes CASSYNRASGETQYF.

This clonotype has only a few counts. The chain employs TRBV29-1 and TRBJ2-7, with D perhaps assigned TRBD1 or TRBD2 (5 bases each). In germline, CDR1 is SQVTM, CDR2 ANQGSEA. The V and J ends lost 2 bases and 5 bases respectively, with 7 bases between them. The CDR3 extends over 11 amino acids. The CDR3 spells CSVELGHEQYF. The CDR3 DNA reads TGCAGCGTTGAATTGGGACACGAGCAGTACTTC.

This clonotype occurred a few times. The chain joins TRBV5-5 to TRBJ1-2; TRBD1 matches at 8 bases. J gave up 4 bases and V 5 bases, and 7 bases lay outside the gene matches. Germline values: CDR1 SGHKS, CDR2 YYEKEE (reference sequence). This CDR3 has 14 residues. The CDR3, as DNA: TGTGCCAGCAGTAATCAGGGGGCGATCTATGGCTACACCTTC. Translated, it gives CASSNQGAIYGYTF.

There are a few counts of this clonotype. CDR3 in DNA: TGTGCCAGCAGCCACCTACTAGCGGAAGTGGGCGATGAGCAGTTCTTC. It yields the protein CASSHLLAEVGDEQFF. The V gene is TRBV3-1, the J gene TRBJ2-1; TRBD2 agrees at 8 bases. J gave up 8 bases and V 3 bases, and 12 bases lay outside the gene matches. The CDR3 loop spans 16 amino acids. Germline loops: CDR1 LGHDT, CDR2 YNNKEL (reference sequence).

This clonotype was recorded a few times. J is TRBJ2-7 and V is TRBV24-1; weak D call: TRBD2 (5 bases). Trimming pared 6 bases from V and 5 bases from J, leaving 13 bases between. CDR1 is KGHDR, CDR2 SFDVKD, per germline. This CDR3 has 13 amino acids. CDR3 protein: CATSPDSRHEQYF. For the CDR3, the DNA is TGTGCCACCAGTCCGGACTCCCGCCACGAGCAGTACTTC.

CDR3 bases: TGTGCCAGCAGCTGGGCCGGGGACAGGGGTTACGAGCAGTACTTC. Amino acid sequence: CASSWAGDRGYEQYF. The chain recombines TRBV11-2 with TRBJ2-7, with 10 bases lining up with TRBD1. CDR3 size: 15 residues. The junction had 7 bases not matched to a gene; V was cut back by 4 bases and J by 4 bases. The germline V gene encodes CDR1 SGHAT and CDR2 FQNNGV. Variable domain in full (rest from reference TRBV11-2 and TRBJ2-7): EAGVAQSPRYKIIEKRQSVAFWCNPISGHATLYWYQQILGQGPKLLIQFQNNGVVDDSQLPKDRFSAERLKGVDSTLKIQPAKLEDSAVYLCASSWAGDRGYEQYFGPGTRLTVT.

The chain links TRBV3-1 to TRBJ2-1, with a weak D call TRBD1 (5 bases). The V and J ends lost 1 base and 4 bases respectively, with 8 bases between them. The CDR3 is 14 amino acids. Germline values: CDR1 LGHDT, CDR2 YNNKEL (reference sequence). The CDR3 nucleotides are TGTGCCAGCAGCCAAGTGGGGCCTTACAATGAGCAGTTCTTC. The encoded protein is CASSQVGPYNEQFF.

V usage is TRBV9 and J usage is TRBJ2-4; no definite D call. From germline, CDR1 is SGDLS and CDR2 YYNGEE. The CDR3 runs 14 residues. Trimming cost V 0 bases and J 3 bases, with 7 bases left between them. CDR3 in DNA: TGTGCCAGCAGCGTAGGGGGTAACAAAAACATTCAGTACTTC. Amino acid sequence: CASSVGGNKNIQYF. The full variable domain, with the rest looked up from reference TRBV9 and TRBJ2-4, is DSGVTQTPKHLITATGQRVTLRCSPRSGDLSVYWYQQSLDQGLQFLIQYYNGEERAKGNILERFSAQQFPDLHSELNLSSLELGDSALYFCASSVGGNKNIQYFGAGTRLSVL.

This clonotype showed up just a few times. V gene TRBV6-1 combines with J gene TRBJ1-3, with D uncertain. Germline CDR1 reads MNHNS; CDR2 reads SASEGT. V lost 2 bases and J lost 4, with 15 bases in between. There are 16 residues in the CDR3. CDR3 nucleotide sequence: TGTGCCAGCAGTGAACAGGTACACCAACCGGGAAACACCATATATTTT. This codes for CASSEQVHQPGNTIYF.

Many counts were recorded for this clonotype. The rearrangement uses TRBV12-3 or TRBV12-4 and TRBJ2-7; 13 bases agree with TRBD2. V was clipped by 2 bases and J by 3 bases; unmatched bases: 4. The CDR3 has 16 amino acids. In nucleotides, the CDR3 is TGTGCCAGCAGTTTAACTAGCGGGAGGGCCGGCTACGAGCAGTACTTC. Translated, it gives CASSLTSGRAGYEQYF.

This clonotype was found many times. The V and J genes are TRBV12-3 or TRBV12-4 and TRBJ2-1, with 8 bases fitting TRBD2. V lost 8 bases and J lost 6; bases outside the gene matches: 3. This CDR3 contains 12 residues. The CDR3, as DNA: TGTGCCAGCCGGGGGGGGGGCAATGAGCAGTTCTTC. Translating it yields CASRGGGNEQFF.

V and J are TRBV20-1 and TRBJ2-2; TRBD2 might be the D (6 bases). The germline V and J ends were trimmed by 2 bases and 0 bases, with 13 bases remaining between them. The germline gives CDR1 DFQATT, CDR2 SNEGSKA (reference sequence). The CDR3 covers 16 residues. The CDR3 DNA sequence: TGCAGTGCTAGAAATCCCGGGACTTCGAACACCGGGGAGCTGTTTTTT. This translates into CSARNPGTSNTGELFF.

This clonotype turned up a few times. V and J are TRBV28 and TRBJ2-1, with 12 bases aligning to TRBD2. V gave up 4 bases and J gave up 0 bases; unmatched junction bases: 13. The length of the CDR3 is 20 residues. The V gene's germline CDR1 is MDHEN and CDR2 SYDVKM. CDR3 DNA sequence: TGTGCCAGCAGTTCAGCAGGGGGCCCGACTAGCGGGAGCTCCTACAATGAGCAGTTCTTC. Translating it yields CASSSAGGPTSGSSYNEQFF. Filled out from reference TRBV28 and TRBJ2-1, the complete variable domain reads DVKVTQSSRYLVKRTGEKVFLECVQDMDHENMFWYRQDPGLGLRLIYFSYDVKMKEKGDIPEGYSVSREKKERFSLILESASTNQTSMYLCASSSAGGPTSGSSYNEQFFGPGTRLTVL.

V gene TRBV5-1 combines with J gene TRBJ2-5; TRBD1 might be the D (5 bases). CDR1 is SGHRS, CDR2 YFSETQ, per germline. The CDR3 sequence is 13 residues long. V was clipped by 1 base and J by 5 bases, with 9 bases between them. CDR3: CASSLPHRETQYF. CDR3 bases: TGCGCCAGCAGCTTGCCGCACAGGGAGACCCAGTACTTC.